Below, one T cell receptor (beta chain) is given with its context. The junction departs from the called germline gene at one end, perhaps through a read error. This entry is derived from a study of T cell changes during pregnancy in multiple sclerosis. Germline CDR1 MDHEN, CDR2 SYDVKM. This CDR3 spans 14 amino acids. The repertoire was sequenced with immunoSEQ multiplex PCR; TCRdb's copy has only in-frame clones and lacks some. The table has around 56,000 clones, just over 90% seen once; the top ten hold roughly 2.1%. V gene TRBV28 combines with J gene TRBJ2-3; a weak D match, TRBD1 (6 bases). This specimen was peripheral blood, taken in the first trimester of pregnancy. The origin of this receptor is a female donor in good health, enrolled as a control in a pregnancy study. The DNA for the CDR3 is TGTACCAGCAATACCGGGTCGACAGGAGATACGCAGTATTTT. Translation: CTSNTGSTGDTQYF.